This T cell receptor beta chain was sequenced for a study of CD8+CD57+ T cells in acquired aplastic anemia. Study summary: Sorted CD4+ and CD8+ cell DNA averaged about 3 ug.

Study findings and constraints: The study identified roughly 29 CD8+ CDR3 sequences shared by patients and controls.

J lost 4 bases, V lost 3 bases, and 4 bases had no gene match. The CDR3 extends over 15 amino acids. Germline V gene data show CDR1 as SGHNT and CDR2 as YYREEE (reference sequence). Comment on this clonotype: Antigen unknown.

Genomic DNA, serving as template, underwent TCR beta VDJ and CDR3 profiling. TCRdb re-analysed the reads in MiXCR, keeping a single row per CDR3 protein. The sample has some 64,000 distinct CDR3 sequences; 55% are singletons. V is TRBV5-4 and J is TRBJ2-1; 10 nucleotides match TRBD2. The sample consisted of sorted CD4+, CD8+, or CD8+CD57+ T cells (not recorded which) from PBMCs. This TCR came from a human donor in good health, serving as a control. The chain's CDR3 is CASSSLSGRYNEQFF. CDR3 sequence (DNA): TGTGCCAGCAGCTCCCTTAGCGGGAGGTACAATGAGCAGTTCTTC.